These T cell receptor beta chains were read from a single sample in a study of cytotoxic CD8 clonotypes in ibrutinib-treated CLL. TCRdb's copy holds only in-frame clones and misses some; the assay was immunoSEQ multiplex PCR. This table holds about 200,000 clones, over 60% found once. Here the sequenced sample was PBMCs, taken after 24 months of ibrutinib treatment. All receptors come from a human donor with chronic lymphocytic leukemia. The conserved cysteine and the conserved F or W are not part of the CDR3 here. Expanded clones get a size class; other rows say once, few or many, or leave the size out.

>TRBJ1-2|TRBV4-2|-
ASSQADGLGDYGYT
>TRBJ2-5|TRBV6-1|-
ASSEAGGLAGVETQY
>TRBJ2-3|TRBV4-2|once
ASSQGGLAGADTQY
>TRBJ2-5|TRBV6-5|-
ASSPGTVHQETQY
>TRBJ2-5|TRBV7-2|-
ASSLVYFQETQY
>TRBJ1-5|TRBV5-6|once
ASSLVGQGHQPQH
>TRBJ1-2|TRBV7-9|once
ASSSIGRVANYGYT
>TRBJ2-3|TRBV7-2|-
ASSRPGTGNTQY
>TRBJ2-3|TRBV6-1|-
ASSEWGREVTDTQY
>TRBJ2-7|TRBV7-2|-
ASSGSGGGEQY
>TRBJ2-1|TRBV29-1|-
SVETSGWINEQF
>TRBJ1-2|TRBV5-6|-
ASSPRQGSNYGYT
>TRBJ1-4|TRBV7-9|-
ASSLSLFGWQGGEKLF
>TRBJ2-7|TRBV4-3|-
ASSQGSGLAGAGEQY
>TRBJ2-1|TRBV19|-
ASSIRARSSYNEQF
>TRBJ1-5|TRBV2|few
ASSEGTGGNQPQH
>TRBJ1-2|TRBV4-3|-
ASSQAGTGHYGYT
>TRBJ2-7|TRBV11-1|few
ASRSGLAGRYEQY
>TRBJ2-7|TRBV30|-
AWLRDSHEQY
>TRBJ1-2|TRBV18|few
ASSPAGSGRAGFGGYT
>TRBJ1-2|TRBV19|-
ASSPDTNYGYT
>TRBJ2-7|TRBV4-3|-
ASSQDLALEQY
>TRBJ2-1|TRBV2|once
AITSGYSYNEQF
>TRBJ1-1|TRBV5-4|-
ASSVGIEAF
>TRBJ2-1|TRBV28|-
AVAGGYNEQF
>TRBJ2-2|TRBV6-6|-
ASRPGLGTGELF
>TRBJ1-5|TRBV6-5|-
ASRAGGDQPQH
>TRBJ2-1|TRBV7-2|few
ASSLGAHNEQF
>TRBJ1-1|TRBV7-9|few
ASSSIRNTEAF
>TRBJ2-7|TRBV6-1|few
ASIPLAGSSYEQY
>TRBJ2-5|TRBV11-2|few
ASSLGLAERETQY
>TRBJ1-2|TRBV15|-
ATSRERGSSYGYT
>TRBJ2-3|TRBV9|-
ASSVGTALTDTQY
>TRBJ2-2|TRBV4-1|-
ASSRTSGTGELF